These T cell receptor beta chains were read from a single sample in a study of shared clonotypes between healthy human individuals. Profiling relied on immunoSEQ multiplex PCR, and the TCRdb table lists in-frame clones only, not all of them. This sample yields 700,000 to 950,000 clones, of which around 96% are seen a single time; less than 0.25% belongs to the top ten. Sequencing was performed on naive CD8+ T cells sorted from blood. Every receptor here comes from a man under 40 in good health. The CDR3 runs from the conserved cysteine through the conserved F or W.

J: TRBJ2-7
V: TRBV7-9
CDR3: CASSWAGNSYEQYF

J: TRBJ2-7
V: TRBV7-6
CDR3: CASSDDRAGRSYEQYF

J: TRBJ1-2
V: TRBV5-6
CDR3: CASSLYLYRNYGYTF

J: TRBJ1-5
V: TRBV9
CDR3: CASSPGSNQPQHF

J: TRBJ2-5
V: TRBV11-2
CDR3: CASSLDVTIRNF

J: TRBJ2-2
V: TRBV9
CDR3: CASSASLSGTDTGELFF

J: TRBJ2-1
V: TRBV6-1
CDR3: CASRIDISSYNEQFF

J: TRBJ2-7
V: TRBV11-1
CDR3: CASSPGLANLYEQYF

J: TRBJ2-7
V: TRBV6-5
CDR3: CASSYGQGAYEQYF

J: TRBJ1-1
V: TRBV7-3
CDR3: CASSSTGDGAEAFF

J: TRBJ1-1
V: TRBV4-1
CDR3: CASSQPNRGTEAFF

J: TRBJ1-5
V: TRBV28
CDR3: CASSSAEGTGGYQPQHF

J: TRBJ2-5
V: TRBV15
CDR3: CATSKGTGGLEETQYF

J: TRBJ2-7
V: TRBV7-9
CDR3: CASSSYRGEYEQYF

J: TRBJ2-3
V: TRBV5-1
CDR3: CASSEEGGLFTDTQYF

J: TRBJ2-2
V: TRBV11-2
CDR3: CASSYFPRGAGELFF

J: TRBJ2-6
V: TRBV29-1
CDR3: CSVAPSPGIPGANVLTF

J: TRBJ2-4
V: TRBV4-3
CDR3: CASSPHSGRRNILNIQYF

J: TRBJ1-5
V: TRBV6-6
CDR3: CASSGFPHQPQHF

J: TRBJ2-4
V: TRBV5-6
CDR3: CASTNYALRAGGDIQYF

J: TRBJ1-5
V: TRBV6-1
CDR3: CASSVDRGNQPQHF

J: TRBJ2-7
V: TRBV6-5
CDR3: CASSLGARNEQYF

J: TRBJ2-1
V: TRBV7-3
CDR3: CASSLPGRTDNEQFF

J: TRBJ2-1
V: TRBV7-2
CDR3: CASSPTSSYNEQFF

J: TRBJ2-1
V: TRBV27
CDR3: CASSLDSVGNEQFF

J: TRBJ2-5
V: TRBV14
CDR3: CASSPLAGVFETQYF

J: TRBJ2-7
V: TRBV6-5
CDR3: CASSPTGGGQYF

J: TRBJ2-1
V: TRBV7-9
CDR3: CASSSDGQARNYNEQFF

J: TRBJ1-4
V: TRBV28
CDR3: CASSLSSGWGQASQKEKLFF

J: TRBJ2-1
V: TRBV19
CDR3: CASSILQGSYNEQFF

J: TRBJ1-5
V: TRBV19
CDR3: CASRTTGVWQPQHF

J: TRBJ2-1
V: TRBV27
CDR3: CASSFSRPDEQFF

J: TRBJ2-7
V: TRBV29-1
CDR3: CSVVFLGRLYEQYF

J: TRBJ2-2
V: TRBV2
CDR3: CASSEIVHPGELFF

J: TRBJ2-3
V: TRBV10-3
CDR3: CAISESKWREGGTQYF

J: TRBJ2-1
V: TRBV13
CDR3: CASSLLTSEEQFF

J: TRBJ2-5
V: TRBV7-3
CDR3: CASSVGTSGTETQYF

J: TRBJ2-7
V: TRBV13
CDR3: CASSLGPGDPYF

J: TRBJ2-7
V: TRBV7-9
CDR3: CASSLATSGSYEQYF